Presented here are 15 T cell receptor beta chains from one specimen sequenced in a study of Graves' ophthalmopathy and Graves' hyperthyroidism. As the template, RNA transcripts were used to amplify TCR beta CDR3 regions. Second-round multiplex PCR followed a first-round RT-PCR using HTBI primers. From the multiplex PCR reads, TCRdb called clonotypes with MiXCR, one entry per CDR3 protein. This table has approximately 160,000 distinct CDR3 sequences, 39% appearing once. Sequencing was carried out using peripheral blood. The receptor set was obtained from a young man with Graves' ophthalmopathy.

This clonotype was detected ten times or more. The rearrangement joins TRBV20-1 to TRBJ2-5; 8 bases map to TRBD1. Germline V lookup: CDR1 DFQATT, CDR2 SNEGSKA (reference sequence). V trimming: 6 bases; J trimming: 4 bases; junction bases outside the gene matches: 10. This CDR3 has 14 amino acids. CDR3 coding DNA: TGCAGTGCCAGAAAAAAAACAGGGGGAGAGACCCAGTACTTC. It yields the protein CSARKKTGGETQYF.

This chain joins TRBV6-1 and TRBJ1-6; perhaps TRBD1 as D (5 bases). This CDR3 contains 14 residues. Trimming pared 1 base from V and 11 bases from J, leaving 12 bases between. Germline CDR1 and CDR2: MNHNS and SASEGT. The CDR3 loop is CASSEGAGLTPLHF. The CDR3 DNA follows: TGTGCCAGCAGTGAAGGTGCAGGGTTGACACCCCTCCACTTT.

In its sample, this clonotype was seen many times. As DNA, the CDR3 is TGTGCCAGCAGGAAGGACAGGGCGGGCGATCAGCCCCAGCATTTT. It codes for CASRKDRAGDQPQHF. The chain uses TRBV6-1 and TRBJ1-5; 8 bases line up with TRBD1. Trimming took 6 bases from V and 5 from J; bases not matched to a gene: 9. Germline lookup yields CDR1 MNHNS and CDR2 SASEGT. The CDR3 loop spans 15 amino acids.

This clonotype was picked up many times. The chain is built from TRBV7-3 and TRBJ2-6; D possibly matches TRBD1 or TRBD2 (5 bases each). Germline assignment: CDR1 SGHTA and CDR2 FQGTGA. The CDR3 has 19 amino acids. Trimming took 4 bases from V and 0 from J, leaving 19 bases between them. CDR3 bases: TGTGCCAGCAGCTCCCCCACCGGGACGGCGAGCTCTGGGGCCAACGTCCTGACTTTC. Protein: CASSSPTGTASSGANVLTF.

The chain employs TRBV7-2 and TRBJ2-5; perhaps TRBD1 as D (6 bases). This CDR3 is 13 amino acids long. Germline V gene data show CDR1 as SGHTA and CDR2 as FQGNSA. Trimming stripped 4 bases from V and 7 bases from J, with 13 bases between. The CDR3 region has the DNA TGTGCCAGCAGCTCACAGGGCGGAAGGACCCAGTACTTC. Its translation: CASSSQGGRTQYF.

This chain uses TRBV19 with TRBJ1-1, with unresolved D. Germline values: CDR1 LNHDA, CDR2 SQIVND (reference sequence). V shed 4 bases and J shed 5 bases, with 20 bases lying between them. The CDR3 has 16 amino acids. The CDR3 DNA is TGTGCCAGTAGTAAGCATCAAATGACTCTTGGGACTGAAGCTTTCTTT. This encodes CASSKHQMTLGTEAFF.

This clonotype has a count of ten or more. V usage is TRBV13 and J usage is TRBJ1-2, with D perhaps TRBD1 (6 bases). Trimming shortened V by 0 bases and J by 8 bases, and 13 bases separated the two germline ends. Germline CDR1 reads PRHDT; CDR2 reads FYEKMQ (reference sequence). CDR3 size: 14 residues. The CDR3 sequence: CASSLGDTGRGYTF. CDR3 coding DNA: TGTGCCAGCAGCTTAGGAGATACAGGGCGAGGCTACACCTTC.

The sample holds many counts of this clonotype. The chain employs TRBV6-1 and TRBJ2-5, with D tentatively TRBD2 (6 bases). V was pared by 1 base and J by 2 bases, with 8 bases between. This CDR3 comprises 14 residues. Germline lookup yields CDR1 MNHNS and CDR2 SASEGT. CDR3 bases: TGTGCCAGCAGTGAAGGGAGGGTACAAGAGACCCAGTACTTC. Translating gives CASSEGRVQETQYF.

This clonotype was found many times. This sequence joins TRBV9 and TRBJ2-7; 11 nucleotides agree with TRBD2. The germline V gene encodes CDR1 SGDLS and CDR2 YYNGEE. With V trimmed by 3 bases and J by 6 bases, 8 bases remained unmatched. The CDR3 consists of 15 residues. CDR3 residues: CASSAELAGDSEQYF. CDR3 DNA sequence: TGTGCCAGCAGCGCGGAACTAGCGGGAGATTCCGAGCAGTACTTC.

This chain joins TRBV12-3 or TRBV12-4 and TRBJ2-5; weak D call: TRBD1 (5 bases). The CDR3 spans 16 residues. Trimming took 5 bases from V and 5 from J, leaving 21 bases between them. CDR3 in amino acids: CASSIIRQIKGETQYF. For the CDR3, the DNA is TGTGCCAGCAGTATTATCAGACAGATCAAAGGGGAGACCCAGTACTTC.

This clonotype was observed at least ten times. The J gene is TRBJ2-5, the V gene TRBV25-1; D not certain. Germline V gene sequence: CDR1 MGHDK, CDR2 SYGVNS. The length of the CDR3 is 12 residues. V shed 6 bases and J shed 7 bases, with 12 bases lying between them. The CDR3 sequence: CASRGFYGTQYF. CDR3 nucleotides: TGTGCCAGCAGGGGGTTTTACGGGACCCAGTACTTC.

The table lists this clonotype with many counts. The CDR3 loop reads CAISESRTSKGTTEAFF. The DNA of the CDR3 is TGTGCCATCAGTGAGTCCCGGACGAGTAAGGGGACCACTGAAGCTTTCTTT. The rearrangement links TRBV10-3 to TRBJ1-1; possibly TRBD1 for D (5 bases). CDR1 and CDR2 from the germline V gene are ENHRY and SYGVKD. Deletions cut 0 bases from V and 4 bases from J, with 18 bases between. This CDR3 has 17 amino acids.

In this sample, this clonotype turned up once. This sequence joins TRBV20-1 and TRBJ1-5, with D possibly matching TRBD1 (6 bases). Per germline, CDR1 DFQATT and CDR2 SNEGSKA (reference sequence). This CDR3 has 14 residues. V lost 5 bases, J lost 5 bases, and 16 bases lay in between. The CDR3 region has the DNA TGCAGTGCTTCCATACGAGGGGGGGATCAGCCCCAGCATTTT. Protein: CSASIRGGDQPQHF.

In its sample, this clonotype was seen many times. The junction does not match germline at one end; this may be a read error. The chain uses TRBV7-2 and TRBJ2-5; TRBD1 is a possible D gene (5 bases). CDR3 length: 14 residues. Germline V gives CDR1 SGHTA, CDR2 FQGNSA. This CDR3 reads CASREGAAQETLYF. The DNA of the CDR3 is TGTGCCAGCAGAGAAGGGGCAGCCCAAGAGACCCTGTACTTC.

This clonotype was recorded many times. V and J are TRBV25-1 and TRBJ1-1; TRBD1 might be the D (6 bases). This CDR3 contains 14 residues. V lost 5 bases and J lost 1, with 11 bases in between. Germline CDR1 is MGHDK and CDR2 is SYGVNS. The CDR3 protein is CASSNRGANTEAFF. The DNA of the CDR3 is TGTGCCAGCAGTAACCGGGGGGCGAACACTGAAGCTTTCTTT.